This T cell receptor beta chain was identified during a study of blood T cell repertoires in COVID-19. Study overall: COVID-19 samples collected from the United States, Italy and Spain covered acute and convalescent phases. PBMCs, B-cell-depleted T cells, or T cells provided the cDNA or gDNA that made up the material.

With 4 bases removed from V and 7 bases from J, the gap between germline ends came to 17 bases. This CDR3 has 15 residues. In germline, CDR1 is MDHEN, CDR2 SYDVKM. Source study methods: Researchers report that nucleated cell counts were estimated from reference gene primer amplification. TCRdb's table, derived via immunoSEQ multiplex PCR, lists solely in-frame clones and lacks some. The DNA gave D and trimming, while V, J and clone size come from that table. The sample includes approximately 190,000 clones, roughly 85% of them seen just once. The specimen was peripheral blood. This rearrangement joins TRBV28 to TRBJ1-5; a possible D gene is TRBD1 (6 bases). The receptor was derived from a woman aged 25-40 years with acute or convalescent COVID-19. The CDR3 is CASSSPGQQRQPQHF. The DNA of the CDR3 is TGTGCCAGCAGTTCACCGGGACAACAGAGGCAGCCCCAGCATTTT.